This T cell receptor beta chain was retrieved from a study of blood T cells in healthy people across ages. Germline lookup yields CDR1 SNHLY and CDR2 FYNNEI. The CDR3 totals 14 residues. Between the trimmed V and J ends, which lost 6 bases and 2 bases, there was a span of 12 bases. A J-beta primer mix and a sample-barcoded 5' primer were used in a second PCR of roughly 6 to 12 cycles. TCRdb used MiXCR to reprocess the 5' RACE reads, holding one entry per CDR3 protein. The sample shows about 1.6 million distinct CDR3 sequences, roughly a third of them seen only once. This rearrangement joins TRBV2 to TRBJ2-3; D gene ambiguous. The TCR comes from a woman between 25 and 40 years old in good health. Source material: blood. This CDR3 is CASRGSWFTDTQYF. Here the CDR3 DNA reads TGTGCCAGCAGGGGGTCTTGGTTCACAGATACGCAGTATTTT.